This T cell receptor beta chain was identified during a study of response to subunit inactivated influenza vaccine. Study conclusions and caveats: After each seasonal influenza vaccination, few new T cells are recruited, the authors suggested.

In its sample, this clonotype was seen a few times. Its antigen is undetermined. TCRdb used MiXCR to reprocess the RT-PCR reads, holding one entry per CDR3 protein. This sample has 650,000 to 800,000 distinct CDR3 sequences; around a sixth occur once, and the top ten carry roughly a tenth. The source of this sequence is a man aged 50 to 59 who received an inactivated influenza vaccine. This sample comprised PBMCs from blood, obtained 4 to 6 days after vaccination.

The CDR3 nucleotides read TGCGCCAGCAGCCATTCTCACTCGGGCGCAGATACGCAGTATTTT. Protein product: CASSHSHSGADTQYF. The chain employs TRBV4-1 and TRBJ2-3; unclear D gene. This CDR3 spans 15 amino acids. Germline CDR1 reads MGHRA; CDR2 reads YSYEKL. The V and J ends lost 3 bases and 4 bases respectively, with 14 bases between them.